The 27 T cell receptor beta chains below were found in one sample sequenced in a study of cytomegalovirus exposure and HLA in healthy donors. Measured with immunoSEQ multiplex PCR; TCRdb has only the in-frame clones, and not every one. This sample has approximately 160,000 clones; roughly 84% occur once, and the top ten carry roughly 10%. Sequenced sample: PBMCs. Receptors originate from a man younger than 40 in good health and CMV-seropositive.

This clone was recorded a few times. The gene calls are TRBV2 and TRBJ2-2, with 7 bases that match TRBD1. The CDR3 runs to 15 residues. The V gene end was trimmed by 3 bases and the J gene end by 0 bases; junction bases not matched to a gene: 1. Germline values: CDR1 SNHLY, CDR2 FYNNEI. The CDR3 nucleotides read TGTGCCAGCAGTGAGAGGGGGCCGAACACCGGGGAGCTGTTTTTT. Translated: CASSERGPNTGELFF.

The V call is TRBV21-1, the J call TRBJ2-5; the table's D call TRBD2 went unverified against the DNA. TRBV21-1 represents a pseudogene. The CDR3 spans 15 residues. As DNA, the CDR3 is TGTGCCAGCAGCGTGGCGCTAGCCCTAGGAGAGACCCAGTACTTC. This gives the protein CASSVALALGETQYF.

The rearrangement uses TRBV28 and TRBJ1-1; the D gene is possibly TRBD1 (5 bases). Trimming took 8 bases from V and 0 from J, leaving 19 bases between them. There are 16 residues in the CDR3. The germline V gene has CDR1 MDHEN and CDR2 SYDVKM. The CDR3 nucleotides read TGTGCCAGCCATTGGGGGTCCGGGGGAATGAACACTGAAGCTTTCTTT. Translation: CASHWGSGGMNTEAFF.

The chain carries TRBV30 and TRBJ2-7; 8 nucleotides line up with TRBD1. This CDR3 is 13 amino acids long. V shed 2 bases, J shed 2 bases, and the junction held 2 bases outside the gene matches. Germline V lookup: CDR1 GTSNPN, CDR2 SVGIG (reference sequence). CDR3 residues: CAWSWGQAYEQYF. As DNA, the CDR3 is TGTGCCTGGAGTTGGGGACAGGCCTACGAGCAGTACTTC. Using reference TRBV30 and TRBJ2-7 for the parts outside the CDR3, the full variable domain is SQTIHQWPATLVQPVGSPLSLECTVEGTSNPNLYWYRQAAGRGLQLLFYSVGIGQISSEVPQNLSASRPQDRQFILSSKKLLLSDSGFYLCAWSWGQAYEQYFGPGTRLTVT.

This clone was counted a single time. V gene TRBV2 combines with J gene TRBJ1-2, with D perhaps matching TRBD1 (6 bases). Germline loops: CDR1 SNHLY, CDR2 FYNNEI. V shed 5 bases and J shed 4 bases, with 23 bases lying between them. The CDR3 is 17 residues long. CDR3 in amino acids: CASSPPAGQKLGYGYTF. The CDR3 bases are TGTGCCAGCAGTCCCCCCGCCGGACAGAAGCTGGGCTATGGCTACACCTTC. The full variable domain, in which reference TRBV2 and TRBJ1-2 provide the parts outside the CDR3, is EPEVTQTPSHQVTQMGQEVILRCVPISNHLYFYWYRQILGQKVEFLVSFYNNEISEKSEIFDDQFSVERPDGSNFTLKIRSTKLEDSAMYFCASSPPAGQKLGYGYTFGSGTRLTVV.

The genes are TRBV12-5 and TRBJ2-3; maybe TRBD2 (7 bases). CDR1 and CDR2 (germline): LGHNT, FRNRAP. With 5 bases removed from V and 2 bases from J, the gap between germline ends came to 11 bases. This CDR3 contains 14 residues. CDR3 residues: CASGTGGPTDTQYF. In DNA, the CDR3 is TGTGCTAGTGGTACGGGGGGCCCCACAGATACGCAGTATTTT.

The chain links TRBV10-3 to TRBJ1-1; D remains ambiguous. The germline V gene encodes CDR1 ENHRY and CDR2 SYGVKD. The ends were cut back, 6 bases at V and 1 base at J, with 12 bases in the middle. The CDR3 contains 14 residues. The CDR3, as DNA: TGTGCCATCAGGGGCTCGGCGGGGAACACTGAAGCTTTCTTT. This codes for CAIRGSAGNTEAFF.

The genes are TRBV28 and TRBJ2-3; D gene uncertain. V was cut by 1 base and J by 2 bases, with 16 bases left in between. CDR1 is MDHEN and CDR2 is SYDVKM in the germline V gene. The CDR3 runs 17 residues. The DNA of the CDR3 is TGTGCCAGCAGTTTATTATCGCCTGGTCAGGACACAGATACGCAGTATTTT. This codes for CASSLLSPGQDTDTQYF. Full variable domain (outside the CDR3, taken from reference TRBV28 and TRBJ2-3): DVKVTQSSRYLVKRTGEKVFLECVQDMDHENMFWYRQDPGLGLRLIYFSYDVKMKEKGDIPEGYSVSREKKERFSLILESASTNQTSMYLCASSLLSPGQDTDTQYFGPGTRLTVL.

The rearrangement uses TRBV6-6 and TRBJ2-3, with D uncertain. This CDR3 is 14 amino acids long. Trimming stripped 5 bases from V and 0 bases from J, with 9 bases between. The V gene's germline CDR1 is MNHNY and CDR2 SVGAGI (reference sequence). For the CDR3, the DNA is TGTGCCAGCAGTCGAACCACTAGCACAGATACGCAGTATTTT. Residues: CASSRTTSTDTQYF.

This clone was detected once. CDR3 coding DNA: TGTGCCAGCAGCCGCGACAGGGACCGGGAGCTGTTTTTT. This translates into CASSRDRDRELFF. The chain has TRBV5-8 and TRBJ2-2; TRBD1 matches at 7 bases. Germline V CDR1 and CDR2: SGHTS, YDEGEE. J gave up 9 bases and V 4 bases, and 6 bases lay outside the gene matches. The CDR3 has 13 amino acids.

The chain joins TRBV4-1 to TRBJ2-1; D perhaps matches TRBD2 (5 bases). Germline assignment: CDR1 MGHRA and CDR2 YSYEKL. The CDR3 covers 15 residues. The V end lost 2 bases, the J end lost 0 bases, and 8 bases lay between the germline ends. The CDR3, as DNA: TGCGCCAGCAGCCAACCGGGGAGCTCCTACAATGAGCAGTTCTTC. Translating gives CASSQPGSSYNEQFF.

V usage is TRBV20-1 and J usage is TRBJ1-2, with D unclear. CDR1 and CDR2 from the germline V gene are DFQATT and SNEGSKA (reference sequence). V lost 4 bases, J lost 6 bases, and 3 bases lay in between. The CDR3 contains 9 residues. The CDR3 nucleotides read TGCAGTGCTACAAATGGCTACACCTTC. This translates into CSATNGYTF.

The CDR3 loop reads CASSYNGDSYEQYF. CDR3 DNA: TGTGCCAGCAGTTACAACGGGGATTCCTACGAGCAGTACTTC. The V and J genes are TRBV6-5 and TRBJ2-7; TRBD2 might be the D (5 bases). The CDR3 contains 14 residues. The germline V gene encodes CDR1 MNHEY and CDR2 SVGAGI. The V end lost 2 bases, the J end lost 1 base, and 9 bases lay between the germline ends.

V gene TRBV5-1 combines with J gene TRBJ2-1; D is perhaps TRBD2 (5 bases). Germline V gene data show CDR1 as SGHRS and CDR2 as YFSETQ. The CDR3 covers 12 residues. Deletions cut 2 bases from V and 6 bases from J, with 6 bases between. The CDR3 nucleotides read TGCGCCAGCAGCTTAGCGGTCAATGAGCAGTTCTTC. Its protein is CASSLAVNEQFF.

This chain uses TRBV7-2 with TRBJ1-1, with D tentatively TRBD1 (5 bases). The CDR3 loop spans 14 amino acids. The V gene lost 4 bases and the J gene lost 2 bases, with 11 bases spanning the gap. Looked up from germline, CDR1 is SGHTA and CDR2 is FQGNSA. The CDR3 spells CASSSGLRNTEAFF. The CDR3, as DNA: TGTGCCAGCAGCTCGGGACTCAGAAACACTGAAGCTTTCTTT. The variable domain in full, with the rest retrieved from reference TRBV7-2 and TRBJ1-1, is GAGVSQSPSNKVTEKGKDVELRCDPISGHTALYWYRQSLGQGLEFLIYFQGNSAPDKSGLPSDRFSAERTGGSVSTLTIQRTQQEDSAVYLCASSSGLRNTEAFFGQGTRLTVV.

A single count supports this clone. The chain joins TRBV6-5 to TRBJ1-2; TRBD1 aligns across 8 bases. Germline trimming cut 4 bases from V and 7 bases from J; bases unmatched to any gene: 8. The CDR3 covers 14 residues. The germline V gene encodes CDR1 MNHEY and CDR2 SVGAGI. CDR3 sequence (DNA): TGTGCCAGCAGTTTAAAAGGACAGGGAGGTGGCTACACCTTC. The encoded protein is CASSLKGQGGGYTF.

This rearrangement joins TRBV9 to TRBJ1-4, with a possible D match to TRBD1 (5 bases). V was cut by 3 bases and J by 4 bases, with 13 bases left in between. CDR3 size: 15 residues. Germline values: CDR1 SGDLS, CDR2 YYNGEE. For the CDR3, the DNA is TGTGCCAGCAGCGAAGCGGGGGTTTATAATGAAAAACTGTTTTTT. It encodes CASSEAGVYNEKLFF.

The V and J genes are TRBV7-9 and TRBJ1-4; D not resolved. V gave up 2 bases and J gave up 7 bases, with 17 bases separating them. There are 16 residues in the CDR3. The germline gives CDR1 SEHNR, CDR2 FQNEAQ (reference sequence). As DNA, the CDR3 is TGTGCCAGCAGCTTATTTGTCTCGGCGAGAGGTGAAAAACTGTTTTTT. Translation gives CASSLFVSARGEKLFF. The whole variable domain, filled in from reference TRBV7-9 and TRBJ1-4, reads DTGVSQNPRHKITKRGQNVTFRCDPISEHNRLYWYRQTLGQGPEFLTYFQNEAQLEKSRLLSDRFSAERPKGSFSTLEIQRTEQGDSAMYLCASSLFVSARGEKLFFGSGTQLSVL.

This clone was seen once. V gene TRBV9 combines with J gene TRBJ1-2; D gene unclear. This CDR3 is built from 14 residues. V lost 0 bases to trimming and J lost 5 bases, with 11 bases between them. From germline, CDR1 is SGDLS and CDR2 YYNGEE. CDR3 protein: CASSVGYRGYGYTF. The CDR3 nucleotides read TGTGCCAGCAGCGTAGGGTATCGAGGTTATGGCTACACCTTC.

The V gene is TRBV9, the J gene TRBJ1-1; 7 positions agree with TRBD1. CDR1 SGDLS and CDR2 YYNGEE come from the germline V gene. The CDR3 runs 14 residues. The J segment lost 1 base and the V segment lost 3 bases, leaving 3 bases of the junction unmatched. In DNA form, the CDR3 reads TGTGCCAGCAGCGCCGGGACAGAGAACACTGAAGCTTTCTTT. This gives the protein CASSAGTENTEAFF.

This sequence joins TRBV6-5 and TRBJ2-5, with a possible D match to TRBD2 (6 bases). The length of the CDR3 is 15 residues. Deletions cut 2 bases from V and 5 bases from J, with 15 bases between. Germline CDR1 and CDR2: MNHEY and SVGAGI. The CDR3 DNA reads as TGTGCCAGCAGTTACCGGGACTCTGGGCGGGAGACCCAGTACTTC. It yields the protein CASSYRDSGRETQYF.

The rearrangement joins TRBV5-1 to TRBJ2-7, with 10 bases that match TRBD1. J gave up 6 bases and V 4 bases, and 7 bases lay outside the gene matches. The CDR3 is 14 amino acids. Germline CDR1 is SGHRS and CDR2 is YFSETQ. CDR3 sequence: CASSRGQGTREQYF. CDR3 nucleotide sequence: TGCGCCAGCAGCCGGGGACAGGGGACCCGCGAGCAGTACTTC. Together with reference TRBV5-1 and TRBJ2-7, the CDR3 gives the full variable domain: KAGVTQTPRYLIKTRGQQVTLSCSPISGHRSVSWYQQTPGQGLQFLFEYFSETQRNKGNFPGRFSGRQFSNSRSEMNVSTLELGDSALYLCASSRGQGTREQYFGPGTRLTVT.

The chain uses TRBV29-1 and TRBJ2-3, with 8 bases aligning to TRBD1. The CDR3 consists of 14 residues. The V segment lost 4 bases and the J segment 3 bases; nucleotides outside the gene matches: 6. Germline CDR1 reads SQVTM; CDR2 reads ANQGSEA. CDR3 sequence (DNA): TGCAGCGTTGCAGGGGGCGGTTTAACAGATACGCAGTATTTT. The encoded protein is CSVAGGGLTDTQYF.

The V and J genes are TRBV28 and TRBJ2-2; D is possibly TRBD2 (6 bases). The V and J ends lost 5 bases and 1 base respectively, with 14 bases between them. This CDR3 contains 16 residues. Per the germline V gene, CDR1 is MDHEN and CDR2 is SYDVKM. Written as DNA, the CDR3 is TGTGCCAGCAGTCACGAGGGAGGACTGAACACCGGGGAGCTGTTTTTT. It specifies CASSHEGGLNTGELFF.

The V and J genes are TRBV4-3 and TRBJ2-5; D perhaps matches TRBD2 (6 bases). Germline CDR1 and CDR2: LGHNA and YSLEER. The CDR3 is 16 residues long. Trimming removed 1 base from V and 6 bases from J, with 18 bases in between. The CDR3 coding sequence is TGCGCCAGCAGCCAAGTGAGGGACGGCGGCGGGAAGACCCAGTACTTC. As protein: CASSQVRDGGGKTQYF.

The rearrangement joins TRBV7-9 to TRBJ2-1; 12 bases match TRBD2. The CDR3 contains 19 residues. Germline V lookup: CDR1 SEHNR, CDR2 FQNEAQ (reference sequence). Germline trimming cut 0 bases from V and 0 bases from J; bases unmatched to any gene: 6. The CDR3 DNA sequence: TGTGCCAGCAGCTTAGCGACTAGCGGGAGCCCGAGCTCCTACAATGAGCAGTTCTTC. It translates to CASSLATSGSPSSYNEQFF.

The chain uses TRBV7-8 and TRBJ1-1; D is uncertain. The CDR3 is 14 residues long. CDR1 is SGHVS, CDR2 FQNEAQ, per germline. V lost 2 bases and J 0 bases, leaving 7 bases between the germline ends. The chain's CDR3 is CASSLNSLNTEAFF. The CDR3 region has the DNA TGTGCCAGCAGCTTAAACAGCTTGAACACTGAAGCTTTCTTT.